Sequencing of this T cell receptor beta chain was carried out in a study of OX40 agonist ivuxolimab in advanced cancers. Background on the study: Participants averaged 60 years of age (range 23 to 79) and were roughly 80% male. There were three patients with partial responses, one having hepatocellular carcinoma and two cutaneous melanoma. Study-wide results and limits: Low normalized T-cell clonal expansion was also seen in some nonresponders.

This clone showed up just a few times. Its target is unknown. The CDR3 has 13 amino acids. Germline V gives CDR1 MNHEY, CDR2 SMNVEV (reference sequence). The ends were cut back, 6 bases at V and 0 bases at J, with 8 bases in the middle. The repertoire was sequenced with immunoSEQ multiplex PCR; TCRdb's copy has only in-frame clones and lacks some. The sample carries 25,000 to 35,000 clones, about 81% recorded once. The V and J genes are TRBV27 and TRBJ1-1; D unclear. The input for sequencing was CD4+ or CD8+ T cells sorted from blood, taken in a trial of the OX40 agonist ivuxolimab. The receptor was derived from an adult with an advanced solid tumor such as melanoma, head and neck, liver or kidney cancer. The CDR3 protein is CASSRSVNTEAFF. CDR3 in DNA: TGTGCCAGCAGCAGGTCGGTGAACACTGAAGCTTTCTTT.